Below, 24 T cell receptor beta chains from the same sample are listed, as sequenced in a study of T cells in localized non-small cell lung cancer (TCRdb year 2020). The receptor library was made with the immunoSEQ multiplex PCR assay. TCRdb took over this immuneACCESS table, retaining in-frame rearrangements with V and J assigned. Such tables are incomplete; in checked studies, under half of the missing clones stem from an unresolved V gene, and the remainder is unexplained. The sample table holds about 57,000 clones, of which 80% to 95% were seen once. Jointly, the top ten make up just under 20% of the sample. This specimen was peripheral blood, taken before any cancer treatment. The receptor set was obtained from a man aged 35-69 years with stage I lung adenocarcinoma.

This clone has more than one count but fewer than ten. This chain joins TRBV30 and TRBJ2-7; tentatively, D is TRBD1 or TRBD2 (5 bases each). V was shortened by 5 bases and J by 5 bases, with 22 bases between the two germline ends. The CDR3 runs 15 residues. CDR1 and CDR2 (germline): GTSNPN, SVGIG (reference sequence). In DNA form, the CDR3 reads TGTGCCTGGCTCAGGTCGGGGCAGGGTGGCGACGAGCAGTACTTC. This encodes CAWLRSGQGGDEQYF. The full variable domain, with the rest looked up from reference TRBV30 and TRBJ2-7, is SQTIHQWPATLVQPVGSPLSLECTVEGTSNPNLYWYRQAAGRGLQLLFYSVGIGQISSEVPQNLSASRPQDRQFILSSKKLLLSDSGFYLCAWLRSGQGGDEQYFGPGTRLTVT.

The V gene is TRBV7-8, the J gene TRBJ1-5; 7 bases align to TRBD1. Looked up from germline, CDR1 is SGHVS and CDR2 is FQNEAQ. J gave up 1 base and V 3 bases, and 6 bases lay outside the gene matches. The CDR3 runs 16 residues. CDR3 DNA: TGTGCCAGCAGCTTCAGGGGGGTTGGGAGCAATCAGCCCCAGCATTTT. The encoded protein is CASSFRGVGSNQPQHF.

This chain connects TRBV19 to TRBJ1-2; no clear D. The CDR3 runs to 15 residues. CDR1 is LNHDA and CDR2 is SQIVND in the germline V gene (reference sequence). Trimming stripped 7 bases from V and 4 bases from J, with 19 bases between. In nucleotides, the CDR3 is TGTGCCAGTACCGTGGGCGCCCGGCCGGGCTATGGCTACACCTTC. Translation: CASTVGARPGYGYTF.

The rearrangement uses TRBV27 and TRBJ2-7; 8 bases align to TRBD2. The CDR3 has 18 amino acids. CDR1 and CDR2 from the germline V gene are MNHEY and SMNVEV (reference sequence). J lost 2 bases, V lost 4 bases, and 16 bases had no gene match. DNA of the CDR3: TGTGCCAGCAGTTCTCAGGCGGGAGGTGTCTTCGGAACCTACGAGCAGTACTTC. Amino acids: CASSSQAGGVFGTYEQYF.

The rearrangement joins TRBV4-2 to TRBJ1-1; TRBD1 is a possible D gene (5 bases). This CDR3 is 14 amino acids long. Trimming shortened V by 0 bases and J by 3 bases, and 8 bases separated the two germline ends. The germline V gene encodes CDR1 LGHNA and CDR2 YNFKEQ. CDR3: CASSQERRDTEAFF. The CDR3 region has the DNA TGTGCCAGCAGCCAAGAACGCAGGGACACTGAAGCTTTCTTT.

The chain combines TRBV4-2 with TRBJ1-2, with a possible D match to TRBD1 (5 bases). The V gene lost 3 bases and the J gene lost 8 bases, with 19 bases spanning the gap. There are 15 residues in the CDR3. Germline values: CDR1 LGHNA, CDR2 YNFKEQ. The CDR3 region is CASSHAGTRALGYTF. The CDR3 DNA reads as TGTGCCAGCAGCCATGCCGGGACTAGAGCCCTCGGCTACACCTTC.

The chain employs TRBV5-5 and TRBJ2-2, with D possibly being TRBD1 (5 bases). From germline, CDR1 is SGHKS and CDR2 YYEKEE (reference sequence). This CDR3 has 14 residues. V shed 4 bases and J shed 3 bases, with 10 bases lying between them. As DNA, the CDR3 is TGTGCCAGCAGCGACAGTGCATACACCGGGGAGCTGTTTTTT. This codes for CASSDSAYTGELFF.

The J gene is TRBJ1-2, the V gene TRBV11-3; D might be TRBD1 (6 bases). From germline, CDR1 is SGHNT and CDR2 YENEEA. The CDR3 runs 13 residues. With 8 bases removed from V and 2 bases from J, the gap between germline ends came to 12 bases. CDR3 DNA: TGTGCCAGCGGGATAGGGGGGAACTATGGCTACACCTTC. It specifies CASGIGGNYGYTF. Full variable domain (rest looked up from reference TRBV11-3 and TRBJ1-2): EAGVVQSPRYKIIEKKQPVAFWCNPISGHNTLYWYLQNLGQGPELLIRYENEEAVDDSQLPKDRFSAERLKGVDSTLKIQPAELGDSAVYLCASGIGGNYGYTFGSGTRLTVV.

In DNA form, the CDR3 reads TGTGCCAGTAGTATTGGGACAGGGGCCTACGAGCAGTACTTC. As protein: CASSIGTGAYEQYF. The chain joins TRBV19 to TRBJ2-7; 10 bases match TRBD1. J lost 2 bases, V lost 3 bases, and 1 base had no gene match. Germline V gives CDR1 LNHDA, CDR2 SQIVND (reference sequence). This CDR3 comprises 14 residues. The entire variable domain, with the rest obtained from reference TRBV19 and TRBJ2-7, is as follows: DGGITQSPKYLFRKEGQNVTLSCEQNLNHDAMYWYRQDPGQGLRLIYYSQIVNDFQKGDIAEGYSVSREKKESFPLTVTSAQKNPTAFYLCASSIGTGAYEQYFGPGTRLTVT.

The rearrangement uses TRBV9 and TRBJ2-3; D may be TRBD1 or TRBD2 (5 bases each). CDR3 length: 13 residues. Germline values: CDR1 SGDLS, CDR2 YYNGEE. Trimming shortened V by 4 bases and J by 6 bases, and 12 bases separated the two germline ends. This CDR3 is CASSPGPTDTQYF. The CDR3, as DNA: TGTGCCAGCAGCCCGGGACCCACCGATACGCAGTATTTT.

V usage is TRBV5-6 and J usage is TRBJ1-2; D perhaps matches TRBD1 (5 bases). Between the trimmed V and J ends, which lost 5 bases and 4 bases, there was a span of 12 bases. The germline V gene has CDR1 SGHDT and CDR2 YYEEEE. The CDR3 length is 13 residues. CDR3: CASRSGAAYGYTF. The CDR3, as DNA: TGTGCCAGCAGGTCCGGGGCAGCCTATGGCTACACCTTC. The variable domain in full, with the rest retrieved from reference TRBV5-6 and TRBJ1-2, is DAGVTQSPTHLIKTRGQQVTLRCSPKSGHDTVSWYQQALGQGPQFIFQYYEEEERQRGNFPDRFSGHQFPNYSSELNVNALLLGDSALYLCASRSGAAYGYTFGSGTRLTVV.

The CDR3 reads CSVEGQFYEQYF. The CDR3, as DNA: TGCAGCGTTGAAGGACAGTTCTACGAGCAGTACTTC. The chain uses TRBV29-1 and TRBJ2-7; D is possibly TRBD1 (5 bases). V was pared by 1 base and J by 3 bases, with 7 bases between. Germline V CDR1 and CDR2: SQVTM, ANQGSEA. This CDR3 is built from 12 residues.

J is TRBJ2-1 and V is TRBV29-1, with D maybe TRBD2 (6 bases). CDR1 is SQVTM, CDR2 ANQGSEA, per germline. V lost 8 bases to trimming and J lost 9 bases, with 20 bases between them. This CDR3 region has 13 residues. Written as DNA, the CDR3 is TGCAGCTTGGGACTCTCCCTCGAGTCTGAGCAGTTCTTC. It translates to CSLGLSLESEQFF.

V is TRBV7-3 and J is TRBJ2-7, with 8 bases that match TRBD1. V lost 2 bases, J lost 4 bases, and 4 bases stayed unmatched. Per germline, CDR1 SGHTA and CDR2 FQGTGA. CDR3 length: 14 residues. The CDR3 DNA reads as TGTGCCAGCAGCTTACGGACAGGGTGGTACGAGCAGTACTTC. Protein: CASSLRTGWYEQYF.

This rearrangement joins TRBV7-8 to TRBJ2-7; a weak D match, TRBD1 (6 bases). The CDR3 contains 14 residues. Per germline, CDR1 SGHVS and CDR2 FQNEAQ. V dropped 0 bases and J dropped 7 bases, with 13 bases sitting between them. CDR3 sequence reads: CASSLARGVREQYF. The DNA of the CDR3 is TGTGCCAGCAGCTTAGCCAGGGGTGTTAGGGAGCAGTACTTC.

The CDR3 DNA reads TGTGCCAGCAGCCCAGGACTAGCGGGAGGTGTTATGAATGAGCAGTTCTTC. Amino acids: CASSPGLAGGVMNEQFF. The rearrangement links TRBV9 to TRBJ2-1; 14 bases fit TRBD2. This CDR3 region has 17 residues. Looked up from germline, CDR1 is SGDLS and CDR2 is YYNGEE. V shed 4 bases, J shed 7 bases, and the junction held 10 bases outside the gene matches.

This chain uses TRBV7-8 with TRBJ1-5; D not resolved. Germline V gene lookup returns CDR1 SGHVS and CDR2 FQNEAQ. This CDR3 has 15 amino acids. V was shortened by 5 bases and J by 2 bases, with 13 bases between the two germline ends. CDR3 sequence reads: CASSPRGVRNQPQHF. The CDR3 bases are TGTGCCAGCAGCCCCCGCGGGGTTCGCAATCAGCCCCAGCATTTT.

As DNA, the CDR3 is TGTGCCAGCTCACCGCCGGGGCGGCCCGACGAGCAGTACTTC. This sequence encodes CASSPPGRPDEQYF. This rearrangement joins TRBV18 to TRBJ2-7; D tentatively fits TRBD1 or TRBD2 (5 bases each). Germline CDR1 is KGHSH and CDR2 is LQKENI. V lost 3 bases, J lost 5 bases, and 14 bases lay in between. The CDR3 runs 14 residues.

The chain uses TRBV5-4 and TRBJ2-1; D remains ambiguous. Germline CDR1 and CDR2: SGHNT and YYREEE (reference sequence). The germline V and J ends were trimmed by 0 bases and 0 bases, with 7 bases remaining between them. This CDR3 comprises 15 residues. CDR3: CASSLGGSSYNEQFF. The CDR3 coding sequence is TGTGCCAGCAGCTTGGGGGGAAGCTCCTACAATGAGCAGTTCTTC.

This sequence joins TRBV19 and TRBJ1-5, with 10 bases lining up with TRBD1. The germline gives CDR1 LNHDA, CDR2 SQIVND (reference sequence). J lost 7 bases, V lost 3 bases, and 12 bases had no gene match. The CDR3 has 17 amino acids. The CDR3 DNA reads as TGTGCCAGTAGTATTTTAGTAGGGACAGGGGCCAGCCAGCCCCAGCATTTT. It specifies CASSILVGTGASQPQHF.

This sequence joins TRBV9 and TRBJ2-2; D unresolved. This CDR3 is built from 17 residues. Per the germline V gene, CDR1 is SGDLS and CDR2 is YYNGEE. V was clipped by 1 base and J by 2 bases, with 15 bases between them. In DNA form, the CDR3 reads TGTGCCAGCAGCGTAAATCTCGTGGCAGGCAACACCGGGGAGCTGTTTTTT. Translation gives CASSVNLVAGNTGELFF.

This chain joins TRBV2 and TRBJ1-5, with D possibly TRBD1 on 5 matching bases. The V and J ends lost 4 bases and 9 bases respectively, with 13 bases between them. The CDR3 totals 13 residues. Germline-derived CDR1 and CDR2 are SNHLY and FYNNEI. CDR3 in amino acids: CASSGPGGRPQHF. The DNA for the CDR3 is TGTGCCAGCAGTGGACCCGGGGGTCGGCCCCAGCATTTT.

The V gene is TRBV30, the J gene TRBJ2-1; TRBD2 might be the D (5 bases). The CDR3 is made up of 13 amino acids. Trimming shortened V by 4 bases and J by 4 bases, and 11 bases separated the two germline ends. Germline CDR1 reads GTSNPN; CDR2 reads SVGIG (reference sequence). The CDR3 DNA reads as TGTGCCTGGAACCGGGATTGGTACAATGAGCAGTTCTTC. Its translation is CAWNRDWYNEQFF.

CDR3 coding DNA: TGTGCCAGCAGCCAAGGCGGGTTAGGAGCTTTCTTT. Its translation: CASSQGGLGAFF. This chain uses TRBV28 with TRBJ1-1, with D hard to call. The V and J ends lost 6 bases and 10 bases respectively, with 15 bases between them. CDR1 and CDR2 (germline): MDHEN, SYDVKM. The CDR3 has 12 residues.